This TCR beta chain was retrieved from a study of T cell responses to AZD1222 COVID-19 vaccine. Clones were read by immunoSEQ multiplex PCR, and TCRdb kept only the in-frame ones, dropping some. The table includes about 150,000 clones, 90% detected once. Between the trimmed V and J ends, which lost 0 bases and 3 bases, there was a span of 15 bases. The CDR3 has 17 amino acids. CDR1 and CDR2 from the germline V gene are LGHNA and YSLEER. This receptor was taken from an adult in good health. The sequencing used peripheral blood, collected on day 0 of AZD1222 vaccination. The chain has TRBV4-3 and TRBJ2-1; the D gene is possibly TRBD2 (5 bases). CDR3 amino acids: CASSQDFLREIYNEQFF. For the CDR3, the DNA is TGCGCCAGCAGCCAAGATTTCTTACGGGAAATCTACAATGAGCAGTTCTTC.